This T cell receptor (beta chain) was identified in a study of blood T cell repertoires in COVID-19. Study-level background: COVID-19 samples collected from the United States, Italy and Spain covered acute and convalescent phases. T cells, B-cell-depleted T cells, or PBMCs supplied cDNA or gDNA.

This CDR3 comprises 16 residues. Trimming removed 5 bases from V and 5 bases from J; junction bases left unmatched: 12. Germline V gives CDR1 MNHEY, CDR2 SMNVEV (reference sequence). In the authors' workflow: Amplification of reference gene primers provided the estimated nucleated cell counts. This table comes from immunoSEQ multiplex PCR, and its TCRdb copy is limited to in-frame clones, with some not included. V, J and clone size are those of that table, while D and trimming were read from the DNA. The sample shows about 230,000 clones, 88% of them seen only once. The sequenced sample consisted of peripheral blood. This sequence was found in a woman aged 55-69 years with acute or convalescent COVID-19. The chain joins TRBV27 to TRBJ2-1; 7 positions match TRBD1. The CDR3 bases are TGTGCCAGCAGTCCCTTTGACAGGGCTCCCCACAATGAGCAGTTCTTC. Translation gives CASSPFDRAPHNEQFF.